This T cell receptor (beta chain) comes out of a study of shared clonotypes between healthy human individuals. Background on the study: Used for every donor were three CD4 naive, three CD4 memory, two CD8 naive and one CD8 memory plate. Study findings and constraints: Naive CD4 clonotype sharing across a few donors was around 5%.

The germline V gene has CDR1 GTSNPN and CDR2 SVGIG (reference sequence). Trimming removed 3 bases from V and 1 base from J, with 7 bases in between. The CDR3 totals 13 residues. This clone was seen a few times. Antigen: not known. Other DNA sequences in the sample encode the same CDR3. As originally analysed: Filtering of immunoSEQ junctional sequences could not match full-length read filtering. Method: immunoSEQ multiplex PCR; TCRdb's copy keeps in-frame clones and lacks some. That table is the source of V, J and clone size, and D and trimming were worked out from the DNA. The repertoire holds some 630,000 clones, with about two thirds as singletons.

The clonotype comes from a woman in her twenties or thirties in good health. Source material: memory CD4+ T cells sorted from blood. Specified subset: CD45RA-negative fraction. The chain uses TRBV30 and TRBJ1-5; D not certain. CDR3 DNA sequence: TGTGCCTGGAGCGGGCAGAGCAATCAGCCCCAGCATTTT. It translates to CAWSGQSNQPQHF.